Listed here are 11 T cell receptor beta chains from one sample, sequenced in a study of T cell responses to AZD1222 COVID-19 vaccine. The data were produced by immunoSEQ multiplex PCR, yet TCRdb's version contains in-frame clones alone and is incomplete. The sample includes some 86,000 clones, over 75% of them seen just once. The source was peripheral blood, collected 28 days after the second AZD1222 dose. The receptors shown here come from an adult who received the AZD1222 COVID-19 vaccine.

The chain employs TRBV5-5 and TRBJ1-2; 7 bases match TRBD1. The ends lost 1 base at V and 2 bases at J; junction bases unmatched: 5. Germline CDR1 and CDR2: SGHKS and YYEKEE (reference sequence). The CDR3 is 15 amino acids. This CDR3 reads CASSLSEGANYGYTF. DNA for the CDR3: TGTGCCAGCAGCTTGTCTGAGGGGGCAAACTATGGCTACACCTTC.

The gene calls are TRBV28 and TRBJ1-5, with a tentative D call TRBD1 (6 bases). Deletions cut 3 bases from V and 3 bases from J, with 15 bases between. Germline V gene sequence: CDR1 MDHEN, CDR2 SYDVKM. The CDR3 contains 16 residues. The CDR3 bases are TGTGCCAGCAGTTTTGAGGGGGGATACGACAATCAGCCCCAGCATTTT. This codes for CASSFEGGYDNQPQHF.

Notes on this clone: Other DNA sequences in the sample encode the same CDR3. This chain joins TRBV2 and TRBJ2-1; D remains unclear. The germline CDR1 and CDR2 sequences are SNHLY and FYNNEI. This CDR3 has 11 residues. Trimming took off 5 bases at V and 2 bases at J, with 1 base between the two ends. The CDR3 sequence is CASSPYNEQFF. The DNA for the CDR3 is TGTGCCAGCAGTCCCTACAATGAGCAGTTCTTC.

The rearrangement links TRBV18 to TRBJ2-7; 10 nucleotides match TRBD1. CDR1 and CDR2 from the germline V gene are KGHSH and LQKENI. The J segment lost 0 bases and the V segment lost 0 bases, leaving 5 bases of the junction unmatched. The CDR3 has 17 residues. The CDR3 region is CASSPPTGGAFSYEQYF. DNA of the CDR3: TGTGCCAGCTCACCACCGACAGGGGGCGCGTTCTCCTACGAGCAGTACTTC.

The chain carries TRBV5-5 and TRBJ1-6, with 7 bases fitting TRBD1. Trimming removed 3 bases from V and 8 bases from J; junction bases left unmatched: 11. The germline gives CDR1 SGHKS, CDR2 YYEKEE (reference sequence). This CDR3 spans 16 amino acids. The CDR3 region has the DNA TGTGCCAGCAGCTGGGGCGGGGGACAGTCGGATTCACCCCTCCACTTT. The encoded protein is CASSWGGGQSDSPLHF.

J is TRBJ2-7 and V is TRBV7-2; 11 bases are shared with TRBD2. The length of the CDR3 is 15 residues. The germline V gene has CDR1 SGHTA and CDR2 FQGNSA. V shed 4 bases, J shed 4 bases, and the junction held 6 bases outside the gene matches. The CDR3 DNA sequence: TGTGCCAGCAGCTCACCGGGACTAGCGGTTTACGAGCAGTACTTC. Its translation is CASSSPGLAVYEQYF.

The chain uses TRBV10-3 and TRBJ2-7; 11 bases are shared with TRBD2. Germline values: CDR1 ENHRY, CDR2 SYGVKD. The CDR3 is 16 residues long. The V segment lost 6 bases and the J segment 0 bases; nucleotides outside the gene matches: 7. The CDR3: CAIRASGTSGSYEQYF. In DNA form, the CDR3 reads TGTGCCATCAGGGCCTCCGGGACTAGCGGCTCCTACGAGCAGTACTTC.

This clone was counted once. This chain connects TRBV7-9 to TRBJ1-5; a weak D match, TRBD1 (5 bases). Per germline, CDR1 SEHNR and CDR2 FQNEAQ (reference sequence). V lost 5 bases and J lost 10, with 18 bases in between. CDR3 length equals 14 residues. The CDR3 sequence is CASSPAGPEGPQHF. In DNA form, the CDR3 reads TGTGCCAGCAGCCCCGCAGGGCCTGAGGGTCCCCAGCATTTT.

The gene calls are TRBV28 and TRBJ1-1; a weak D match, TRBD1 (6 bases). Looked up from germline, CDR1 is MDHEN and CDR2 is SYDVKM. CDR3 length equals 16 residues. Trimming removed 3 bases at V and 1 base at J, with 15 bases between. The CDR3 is CASSFGGILTNTEAFF. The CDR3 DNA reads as TGTGCCAGCAGTTTTGGGGGCATACTAACGAACACTGAAGCTTTCTTT.

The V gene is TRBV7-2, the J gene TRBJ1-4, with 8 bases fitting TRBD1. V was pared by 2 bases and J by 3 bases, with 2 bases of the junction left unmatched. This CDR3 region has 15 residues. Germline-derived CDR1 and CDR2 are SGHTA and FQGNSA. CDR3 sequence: CASSLNRGANEKLFF. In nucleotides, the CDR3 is TGTGCCAGCAGCTTAAACAGGGGGGCTAATGAAAAACTGTTTTTT.

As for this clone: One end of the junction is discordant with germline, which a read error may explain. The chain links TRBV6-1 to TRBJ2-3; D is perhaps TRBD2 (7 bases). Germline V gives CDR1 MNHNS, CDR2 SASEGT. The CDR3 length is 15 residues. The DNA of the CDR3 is TGTGCCAGCAGCGAAGGGGGGGGGCGGACAGATACGCAGTATTTT. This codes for CASSEGGGRTDTQYF.